This T cell receptor (beta chain) appears in the sequencing data of a study of blood T cell repertoires in COVID-19. The CDR3 length is 11 residues. J was trimmed by 7 bases and V by 8 bases; bases with no gene match: 7. Germline CDR1 and CDR2: GTSNPN and SVGIG (reference sequence). Produced via immunoSEQ multiplex PCR; TCRdb's table is partial and in-frame only. Among 350,000 to 450,000 clones listed, 70% to 90% were seen once. Sequencing used peripheral blood. J is TRBJ2-7 and V is TRBV30, with TRBD1 identical over 8 bases. The source is a man aged 35-49 years with acute or convalescent COVID-19. For the CDR3, the DNA is TGTGCCCATGGACAGGGAGGTGAGCAGTACTTC. This codes for CAHGQGGEQYF.